This is a list of T cell receptor beta chains from one sample in a study of monozygotic twins with inflammatory bowel disease. From the 5' RACE reads, TCRdb lists one entry per CDR3 protein and no DNA. The sample data list 330,000 or so distinct CDR3 sequences. The sequencing sample was made of blood. Source of these receptors: a human donor with ulcerative colitis or Crohn's disease, or a healthy co-twin of an affected twin (not recorded which). CDR3s include the opening cysteine and the closing phenylalanine or tryptophan. Fields, in order: V gene, J gene, CDR3 length, CDR3 protein.

V: TRBV2; J: TRBJ2-3; length: 15; CDR3: CASSIGQLLTDTQYF
V: TRBV20-1; J: TRBJ2-4; length: 15; CDR3: CSARRSSEAKNIQYF
V: TRBV7-6; J: TRBJ1-5; length: 15; CDR3: CASSLAPGFNQPQHF
V: TRBV9; J: TRBJ1-3; length: 18; CDR3: CASSVESPGVSSGNTIYF
V: TRBV6-1; J: TRBJ2-2; length: 14; CDR3: CASGGAGEVGELFF
V: TRBV7-2; J: TRBJ2-3; length: 17; CDR3: CASSSEEVTSGGDTQYF
V: TRBV2; J: TRBJ2-1; length: 14; CDR3: CASRRGTDVNEQFF
V: TRBV7-2; J: TRBJ2-7; length: 15; CDR3: CASSLVGQGPYEQYF
V: TRBV20-1; J: TRBJ1-5; length: 13; CDR3: CSASRTVNQPQHF
V: TRBV20-1; J: TRBJ1-5; length: 12; CDR3: CSARGWAPLQHF
V: TRBV12-3/TRBV12-4; J: TRBJ2-3; length: 19; CDR3: CASSLRARGRPENTDTQYF
V: TRBV30; J: TRBJ1-3; length: 16; CDR3: CAWMRGEGGSGNTIYF
V: TRBV5-1; J: TRBJ1-6; length: 15; CDR3: CASSFGGDQHSPLHF
V: TRBV7-9; J: TRBJ1-2; length: 12; CDR3: CASSLDGSGYTF
V: TRBV7-2; J: TRBJ2-2; length: 15; CDR3: CASSLYTGGYGELFF
V: TRBV20-1; J: TRBJ2-7; length: 15; CDR3: CSTTKDREGIYEQYF
V: TRBV5-5; J: TRBJ1-2; length: 15; CDR3: CASSLLSEGNYGYTF
V: TRBV28; J: TRBJ1-2; length: 16; CDR3: CASSSTQGMGNYGYTF
V: TRBV5-1; J: TRBJ1-5; length: 14; CDR3: CASSLEPSNQPQHF
V: TRBV28; J: TRBJ1-2; length: 16; CDR3: CASSPTPGSTNYGYTF